The 22 T cell receptor beta chains below come from one sample, sequenced in a study of tissue T cells after allogeneic stem cell transplantation. Clones were read by immunoSEQ multiplex PCR, and TCRdb kept only the in-frame ones, dropping some. The table shows 15,000 to 20,000 clones, with around 70% occurring only once. The sequenced sample consisted of spleen. The receptors come from a female BALB/c mouse in good health. Strain haplotype at MHC: H2-d.

The sample holds one count of this clone. Mouse germline and gene names are used. Read sequence stops 1 residue before the CDR3 end, and the germline J gene provides the missing end. V gene TRBV5 combines with J gene TRBJ1-1; D unresolved. V shed 4 bases and J shed 0 bases, with 9 bases lying between them. Germline V gene data show CDR1 as LGHNA and CDR2 as YNLKQL (reference sequence). The CDR3 contains 14 residues. The CDR3 bases that were read are TGTGCCAGCAGCCCCATCACAGCAAACACAGAAGTCTTC. Translated: CASSPITANTEVF. The complete CDR3 sequence is CASSPITANTEVFF.

Worth noting for this clone: Genes and germline are mouse. The sequenced fragment ends 1 residue before the CDR3 boundary, so the rest is inferred from the germline J gene. The V and J genes are TRBV31 and TRBJ2-1; 11 bases map to TRBD1. Trimming at V came to 0 bases and at J to 5 bases, leaving 0 bases not matched to a gene. The CDR3 length is 14 residues. CDR1 is GKSSPN and CDR2 is SITVG in the germline V gene. Partial CDR3 DNA: TGTGCCTGGAGTCTGGGACAGGGGGATGCTGAGCAGTTC. Residues: CAWSLGQGDAEQF. The CDR3 reads in full as CAWSLGQGDAEQFF.

On this clone itself: The listed genes are named as in mouse. The read terminates 1 residue before the CDR3 end, so the remaining end is supplied by the germline J gene. This chain links TRBV5 with TRBJ2-5; 10 positions match TRBD2. The V gene end was trimmed by 4 bases and the J gene end by 1 base; junction bases not matched to a gene: 2. The germline CDR1 and CDR2 sequences are LGHNA and YNLKQL (reference sequence). The CDR3 has 15 residues. The CDR3 sequence: CASSLGLGDQDTQYF. Partial CDR3 DNA: TGTGCCAGCAGCCTAGGACTGGGGGACCAAGACACCCAGTAC.

As to this clone: Genes and germline come from the mouse. The CDR3 end is not reached by the read, which stops 1 residue before it; the germline J gene fills it in. V is TRBV5 and J is TRBJ2-5; no firm D call. This CDR3 contains 14 residues. Trimming took off 1 base at V and 3 bases at J, with 8 bases between the two ends. Looked up from germline, CDR1 is LGHNA and CDR2 is YNLKQL (reference sequence). Partial CDR3 DNA: TGTGCCAGCAGCCAAGCAGGAGGGCAAGACACCCAGTAC. It translates to CASSQAGGQDTQY. In full, the CDR3 is CASSQAGGQDTQYF.

Comments on this clone: Genes and germline are mouse. The observed sequence ends 1 residue before the CDR3 terminus, with the missing tail filled in from the germline J gene. V gene TRBV13-1 combines with J gene TRBJ1-2, with TRBD1 matching over 8 bases. The CDR3 has 13 residues. Per germline, CDR1 NSHNY and CDR2 SYGAGN. Unmatched junction bases numbered 5, after V lost 6 bases and J lost 4 bases. CDR3 loop: CASKSTGGSDYTF. The sequenced CDR3 bases are TGTGCCAGCAAATCCACAGGGGGCTCCGACTACACC.

Concerning this clone itself: Gene names follow the mouse nomenclature. The read stops 1 residue short of the end of the CDR3; the missing end is completed from the germline J gene. The genes are TRBV13-1 and TRBJ2-4; the D is unclear. The CDR3 extends over 14 amino acids. V was cut by 1 base and J by 1 base, with 7 bases left in between. Germline V lookup: CDR1 NSHNY, CDR2 SYGAGN. CDR3 amino acids: CASSDLVGQNTLYF. CDR3 bases read: TGTGCCAGCAGTGATTTGGTTGGTCAAAACACCTTGTAC.

To note about this clone: The germline and genes are mouse ones. The read stops 1 residue short of the end of the CDR3; the missing end is completed from the germline J gene. The V call is TRBV13-3, the J call TRBJ2-5, with TRBD2 identical over 12 bases. The CDR3 is 18 amino acids. After removal of 2 bases from V and 1 base from J, the junction contained 8 bases not matched to a gene. CDR1 and CDR2 from the germline V gene are NNHDY and SYVADS. Here the CDR3 reads CASSEEDWGGWDQDTQYF. Incomplete CDR3 DNA: TGTGCCAGCAGTGAGGAGGACTGGGGGGGGTGGGACCAAGACACCCAGTAC.

With regard to this clone: The genes are named according to mouse. The read terminates 1 residue before the CDR3 end, so the remaining end is supplied by the germline J gene. This chain joins TRBV2 and TRBJ2-2; D gene uncertain. V lost 3 bases and J lost 4, with 3 bases in between. Germline values: CDR1 LGHNA, CDR2 YSYQKL. The CDR3 consists of 12 residues. The CDR3 sequence: CASSQGTGQLYF. The DNA read from the CDR3 is TGTGCCAGCAGCCAGGGCACCGGGCAGCTCTAC.

Regarding this clone: Gene names are mouse gene names. The read ends 1 residue early relative to the CDR3; the germline J gene fills the gap. V and J are TRBV19 and TRBJ1-4; perhaps TRBD1 as D (6 bases). Germline CDR1 and CDR2: FNHDT and SITEND (reference sequence). The CDR3 is 14 amino acids. The V and J ends lost 4 bases and 0 bases respectively, with 7 bases between them. The sequenced CDR3 bases are TGTGCCAGCAGTCGGGACATTTCCAACGAAAGATTATTT. It encodes CASSRDISNERLF. The whole CDR3 sequence reads CASSRDISNERLFF.

For this clone: The germline and genes are mouse ones. With the read ending 1 residue before the CDR3 end, the germline J gene is used to fill in that end. The V and J genes are TRBV19 and TRBJ2-4; 14 bases align to TRBD2. The CDR3 covers 17 residues. Germline trimming cut 4 bases from V and 0 bases from J; bases unmatched to any gene: 4. CDR1 FNHDT and CDR2 SITEND come from the germline V gene (reference sequence). The DNA read from the CDR3 is TGTGCCAGCAGTCCCGGGACTGGGGGGGCTAGTCAAAACACCTTGTAC. As protein: CASSPGTGGASQNTLY. The CDR3 in full is CASSPGTGGASQNTLYF.

For this clone: Gene and germline names: mouse. With the read ending 1 residue before the CDR3 end, the germline J gene is used to fill in that end. The rearrangement links TRBV5 to TRBJ2-2, with 12 bases fitting TRBD2. V lost 1 base, J lost 0 bases, and 6 bases stayed unmatched. Germline lookup yields CDR1 LGHNA and CDR2 YNLKQL (reference sequence). The CDR3 loop spans 19 amino acids. The covered CDR3 bases are TGTGCCAGCAGCCAAGTGGGGACTGGGGGGCCCGCAAACACCGGGCAGCTCTAC. The encoded protein is CASSQVGTGGPANTGQLY. The entire CDR3 reads CASSQVGTGGPANTGQLYF.

With regard to this clone: Germline and genes here are mouse. The read comes to an end 1 residue before the CDR3 does, leaving the germline J gene to fill in the end. The chain recombines TRBV4 with TRBJ2-5; 9 bases map to TRBD2. The V gene end was trimmed by 5 bases and the J gene end by 1 base; junction bases not matched to a gene: 7. The germline V gene encodes CDR1 LGHDT and CDR2 YNNKQL (reference sequence). The CDR3 consists of 16 residues. The DNA read from the CDR3 is TGTGCCAGCAGCCCTCACTGGGGGGCGGACCAAGACACCCAGTAC. As protein: CASSPHWGADQDTQY. The CDR3 in full is CASSPHWGADQDTQYF.

Note on this clone: Gene names are the mouse ones. The missing CDR3 end, 1 residue past where the read stops, is filled in from the germline J gene. V is TRBV13-1 and J is TRBJ2-1, with 8 bases that match TRBD1. CDR3 length: 13 residues. CDR1 is NSHNY and CDR2 is SYGAGN in the germline V gene. Trimming at V came to 5 bases and at J to 7 bases, leaving 5 bases not matched to a gene. CDR3 DNA (partial): TGTGCCAGCAGCGTAACAGGGGGAGCTGAGCAGTTC. This sequence encodes CASSVTGGAEQF. The complete CDR3 sequence is CASSVTGGAEQFF.

On this clone: Gene names are mouse gene names. The CDR3 goes on 1 residue after the read ends, and that part is filled in from the germline J gene. The rearrangement links TRBV5 to TRBJ1-1; a possible D gene is TRBD1 (5 bases). V was trimmed by 0 bases and J by 0 bases, leaving 8 bases between them. Per germline, CDR1 LGHNA and CDR2 YNLKQL (reference sequence). The length of the CDR3 is 15 residues. CDR3 in amino acids: CASSQDRTTNTEVFF. CDR3 bases read: TGTGCCAGCAGCCAAGATCGGACAACAAACACAGAAGTCTTC.

Notes on this clone: Mouse germline and gene names are used. The read falls 1 residue short of the CDR3 end, and the missing part is taken from the germline J gene. J is TRBJ2-3 and V is TRBV13-2, with 8 bases matching TRBD1. This CDR3 is built from 16 residues. V was clipped by 2 bases and J by 1 base; unmatched bases: 6. In germline, CDR1 is NNHNN, CDR2 SYGAGS (reference sequence). CDR3 DNA (partial): TGTGCCAGCGGTGAGGCAGGGGGCGCTGGTGCAGAAACGCTGTAT. The encoded protein is CASGEAGGAGAETLY. The complete CDR3 sequence is CASGEAGGAGAETLYF.

With respect to this clone: Genes and germline come from the mouse. Incomplete CDR3 DNA: TGTGCAAGCAGCTCTGACGAAAACGAAAGATTATTT. It translates to CASSSDENERLF. The complete CDR3 reads CASSSDENERLFF. The V and J genes are TRBV16 and TRBJ1-4; D gene unclear. The DNA ends 1 residue before the CDR3 does, and the rest of the CDR3 is filled in from the germline J gene. V was shortened by 4 bases and J by 5 bases, with 8 bases between the two germline ends. Germline V gene lookup returns CDR1 SGHSA and CDR2 FRNQAP. CDR3 length equals 13 residues.

Points on this clone: Mouse germline and gene names are used. The CDR3 end lies 1 residue beyond the end of the read and is filled in from the germline J gene. V usage is TRBV17 and J usage is TRBJ2-7; TRBD1 aligns across 9 bases. Per the germline V gene, CDR1 is MNHDT and CDR2 is YYDKIL. The trim removed 3 bases at V and 8 bases at J, leaving 11 bases unmatched. The CDR3 loop spans 15 amino acids. CDR3 protein: CASSRGSRTGVKQYF. The DNA read from the CDR3 is TGTGCTAGCAGTAGGGGGAGCCGGACAGGGGTGAAACAGTAC.

As regards this clone: The genes and germline here are from mouse. From the germline J gene comes the end of the CDR3, since the read stops 1 residue before it. The chain carries TRBV12-1 and TRBJ2-5, with 7 bases aligning to TRBD1. Trimming took 2 bases from V and 1 from J; bases not matched to a gene: 2. From germline, CDR1 is SGHSN and CDR2 HYEKVE. This CDR3 comprises 14 residues. This CDR3 is CASSPGQDQDTQYF. The covered CDR3 bases are TGTGCCAGCTCTCCCGGACAGGACCAAGACACCCAGTAC.

Notes on this clone: Germline and genes: mouse. Other DNA sequences of this sample code for an identical CDR3. Here the CDR3 reads CASSDANTEVFF. The CDR3 bases that were read are TGTGCCAGCAGTGATGCAAACACAGAAGTCTTC. The rearrangement uses TRBV13-1 and TRBJ1-1; D is unresolved. The DNA ends 1 residue before the CDR3 does, and the rest of the CDR3 is filled in from the germline J gene. This CDR3 comprises 12 residues. Germline lookup yields CDR1 NSHNY and CDR2 SYGAGN. Between the trimmed V and J ends, which lost 0 bases and 0 bases, there was a span of 0 bases.

This clone was detected once. Germline and genes: mouse. The CDR3 end falls 1 residue outside the read, so it is completed with the germline J gene. V gene TRBV20 combines with J gene TRBJ1-1; D not resolved. Trimming took 2 bases from V and 1 from J, leaving 5 bases between them. Looked up from germline, CDR1 is GFQATS and CDR2 is STVNSAI. The CDR3 spans 12 residues. The chain's CDR3 is CGARWENTEVFF. CDR3 DNA, as far as it was read: TGTGGTGCTAGGTGGGAAAACACAGAAGTCTTC.

This clone was seen a few times. Gene names are mouse gene names. The CDR3 extends 1 residue past the end of the read, so its final part is completed from the germline J gene. The chain has TRBV19 and TRBJ2-1; 9 bases are shared with TRBD1. The CDR3 spans 13 residues. Germline loops: CDR1 FNHDT, CDR2 SITEND (reference sequence). J gave up 7 bases and V 3 bases, and 2 bases lay outside the gene matches. CDR3 amino acids: CASSNRGRAEQFF. CDR3 bases read: TGTGCCAGCAGTAACAGGGGGCGAGCTGAGCAGTTC. The whole variable domain, remainder taken from reference TRBV19 and TRBJ2-1, is GGIITQTPKFLIGQEGQKLTLKCQQNFNHDTMYWYRQDSGKGLRLIYYSITENDLQKGDLSEGYDASREKKSSFSLTVTSAQKNEMAVFLCASSNRGRAEQFFGPGTRLTVL.

With respect to this clone: The gene names here belong to mouse. The read terminates 1 residue before the CDR3 end, so the remaining end is supplied by the germline J gene. This chain uses TRBV13-1 with TRBJ2-7; no clear D gene. The germline V gene encodes CDR1 NSHNY and CDR2 SYGAGN. V lost 2 bases and J lost 5, with 2 bases in between. This CDR3 comprises 10 residues. CDR3 sequence: CASSEDEQYF. The CDR3 DNA, read in part, is TGTGCCAGCAGTGAAGATGAACAGTAC.